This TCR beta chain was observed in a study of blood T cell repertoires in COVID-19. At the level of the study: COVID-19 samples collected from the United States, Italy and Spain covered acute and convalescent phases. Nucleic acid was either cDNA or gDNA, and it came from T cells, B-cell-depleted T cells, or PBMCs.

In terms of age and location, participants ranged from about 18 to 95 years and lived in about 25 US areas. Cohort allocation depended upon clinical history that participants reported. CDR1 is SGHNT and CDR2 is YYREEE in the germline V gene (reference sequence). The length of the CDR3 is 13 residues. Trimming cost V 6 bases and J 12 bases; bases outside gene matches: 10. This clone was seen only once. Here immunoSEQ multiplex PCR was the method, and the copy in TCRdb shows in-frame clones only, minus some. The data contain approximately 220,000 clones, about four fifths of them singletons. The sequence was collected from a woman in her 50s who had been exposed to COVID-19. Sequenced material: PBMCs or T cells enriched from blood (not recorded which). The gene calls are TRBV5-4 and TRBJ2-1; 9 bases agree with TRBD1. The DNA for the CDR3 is TGTGCCAGCAACGACAGGGGGGCGGGGAGGCAGTTCTTC. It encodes CASNDRGAGRQFF.